These 10 T cell receptor beta chains share one sample of origin, sequenced in a study of shared clonotypes between healthy human individuals. Measured with immunoSEQ multiplex PCR; TCRdb has only the in-frame clones, and not every one. The repertoire holds about 1.1 million clones, with about four fifths as singletons. The specimen sequenced was memory CD4+ T cells from PBMCs. The subset is: CD45RA-negative fraction. All receptors derive from a young man in good health. Some clones in this sample may be carry-over from other donors' samples.

The chain is built from TRBV2 and TRBJ2-3, with 7 nucleotides matching TRBD1. Looked up from germline, CDR1 is SNHLY and CDR2 is FYNNEI. Trimming cost V 7 bases and J 0 bases; bases outside gene matches: 13. This CDR3 spans 17 amino acids. Here the CDR3 reads CASNLSPGGYSTDTQYF. In nucleotides, the CDR3 is TGTGCCAGCAATCTTTCCCCAGGGGGATATAGCACAGATACGCAGTATTTT. The full variable domain, completed using reference TRBV2 and TRBJ2-3, is EPEVTQTPSHQVTQMGQEVILRCVPISNHLYFYWYRQILGQKVEFLVSFYNNEISEKSEIFDDQFSVERPDGSNFTLKIRSTKLEDSAMYFCASNLSPGGYSTDTQYFGPGTRLTVL.

This chain uses TRBV9 with TRBJ2-2, with 12 positions matching TRBD2. J lost 3 bases, V lost 3 bases, and 3 bases had no gene match. Per germline, CDR1 SGDLS and CDR2 YYNGEE. CDR3 size: 16 residues. For the CDR3, the DNA is TGTGCCAGCAGCGGGCCTAGCGGGAGGGACACCGGGGAGCTGTTTTTT. The encoded protein is CASSGPSGRDTGELFF.

The chain joins TRBV28 to TRBJ2-5; D is uncertain. The CDR3 has 14 amino acids. V dropped 2 bases and J dropped 4 bases, with 11 bases sitting between them. Germline V CDR1 and CDR2: MDHEN, SYDVKM. The chain's CDR3 is CASSLTMVPETQYF. The CDR3 coding sequence is TGTGCCAGCAGTTTAACGATGGTGCCAGAGACCCAGTACTTC.

V is TRBV6-1 and J is TRBJ1-3; 9 positions agree with TRBD1. V lost 1 base, J lost 4 bases, and 5 bases stayed unmatched. The CDR3 is made up of 16 amino acids. CDR1 and CDR2 (germline): MNHNS, SASEGT. In nucleotides, the CDR3 is TGTGCCAGCAGTGAAGGGTTGGGGACAGGGGGAAACACCATATATTTT. Amino acids: CASSEGLGTGGNTIYF.

Here the CDR3 reads CASRLQGGGNTIYF. The DNA of the CDR3 is TGTGCCAGCAGACTACAGGGTGGTGGAAACACCATATATTTT. The rearrangement uses TRBV2 and TRBJ1-3, with a tentative D call TRBD1 (6 bases). The length of the CDR3 is 14 residues. The germline V gene has CDR1 SNHLY and CDR2 FYNNEI. The V and J ends lost 6 bases and 3 bases respectively, with 12 bases between them. Looking up the rest from reference TRBV2 and TRBJ1-3 gives the full variable domain: EPEVTQTPSHQVTQMGQEVILRCVPISNHLYFYWYRQILGQKVEFLVSFYNNEISEKSEIFDDQFSVERPDGSNFTLKIRSTKLEDSAMYFCASRLQGGGNTIYFGEGSWLTVV.

The V call is TRBV2, the J call TRBJ2-7, with TRBD1 matching 9 bases. J lost 2 bases, V lost 6 bases, and 8 bases had no gene match. Germline V gene data show CDR1 as SNHLY and CDR2 as FYNNEI. This CDR3 has 15 amino acids. CDR3 nucleotides: TGTGCCAGCAGGCCAACAGGGGGCTTGGCCTACGAGCAGTACTTC. Protein sequence: CASRPTGGLAYEQYF.

A single count supports this clone. The gene calls are TRBV9 and TRBJ2-2, with 8 bases aligning to TRBD1. Germline CDR1 reads SGDLS; CDR2 reads YYNGEE. The CDR3 is made up of 16 amino acids. With V trimmed by 3 bases and J by 1 base, 5 bases remained unmatched. In DNA form, the CDR3 reads TGTGCCAGCAGCGCCACCGGGACAGGGAACACCGGGGAGCTGTTTTTT. This codes for CASSATGTGNTGELFF.

The rearrangement joins TRBV11-2 to TRBJ2-7, with D perhaps TRBD1 or TRBD2 (6 bases each). V was clipped by 2 bases and J by 3 bases, with 20 bases between them. The CDR3 contains 17 residues. Per germline, CDR1 SGHAT and CDR2 FQNNGV. CDR3 protein: CASSLFASGGLNYEQYF. The CDR3 nucleotides are TGTGCCAGCAGCTTATTCGCCTCCGGGGGCCTAAACTACGAGCAGTACTTC.

The chain uses TRBV5-4 and TRBJ2-5, with 7 bases fitting TRBD1. CDR3 length: 14 amino acids. Germline V gives CDR1 SGHNT, CDR2 YYREEE (reference sequence). V shed 5 bases, J shed 5 bases, and the junction held 9 bases outside the gene matches. The DNA for the CDR3 is TGTGCCAGCAGTTCGACAGGGATTAAGGAGACCCAGTACTTC. Its protein is CASSSTGIKETQYF. The full variable domain, with the rest looked up from reference TRBV5-4 and TRBJ2-5, is ETGVTQSPTHLIKTRGQQVTLRCSSQSGHNTVSWYQQALGQGPQFIFQYYREEENGRGNFPPRFSGLQFPNYSSELNVNALELDDSALYLCASSSTGIKETQYFGPGTRLLVL.

The chain has TRBV2 and TRBJ2-1; TRBD2 matches at 11 bases. Germline V gives CDR1 SNHLY, CDR2 FYNNEI. The trim removed 6 bases at V and 10 bases at J, leaving 11 bases unmatched. CDR3 length equals 15 residues. The CDR3 region is CASRGGTSGEEEQFF. The CDR3 region has the DNA TGTGCCAGCAGGGGGGGGACTAGCGGTGAGGAGGAGCAGTTCTTC.